This TCR beta chain was retrieved from a study of technical replicates of blood from a handful of donors. Clones were sequenced by immunoSEQ multiplex PCR, and TCRdb holds only the in-frame ones, with some missing. The profile shows around 58,000 clones, about 86% of them singletons. Trimming removed 2 bases from V and 3 bases from J, with 10 bases in between. The CDR3 runs to 15 residues. Germline loops: CDR1 MGHDK, CDR2 SYGVNS. This sequence was found in a human donor in good health. Some clones in this sample may be carry-over from other donors' samples. V usage is TRBV25-1 and J usage is TRBJ1-4, with TRBD1 as a possible D gene (5 bases). The specimen sequenced was PBMCs. This CDR3 is CASSETSGANEKLFF. In DNA, the CDR3 is TGTGCCAGCAGTGAAACGTCGGGGGCTAATGAAAAACTGTTTTTT.